This T cell receptor (beta chain) was found in a study of cytomegalovirus exposure and HLA in healthy donors. A remark on this clone: Its antigen is unidentified. The same CDR3 is also encoded by other DNA sequences in this sample.

The study's findings and limits: DRB1 had the most TCR associations and HLA-C the fewest, a later analysis found, with rates varying by HLA locus.

The primer mix had 60 Vbeta and 13 Jbeta primers. As processed by the authors: About 9.9 million shared chains were among approximately 87 million unique TCR beta chains counted in a later analysis. Repertoires were generated with immunoSEQ multiplex PCR, while TCRdb's copy carries only in-frame clones and drops some. V, J and clone size derive from that table, while D and trimming were established from the DNA sequence. The sample lists 150,000 or so clones, over 75% occurring once. CDR1 and CDR2 from the germline V gene are SEHNR and FQNEAQ (reference sequence). This CDR3 is built from 15 residues. Trimming at V came to 2 bases and at J to 0 bases, leaving 2 bases not matched to a gene.

The clonotype originates from a man between 45 and 60 years old in good health and CMV-seropositive. The specimen was PBMCs. The chain is built from TRBV7-9 and TRBJ2-3; 7 bases are shared with TRBD2. The CDR3 nucleotides are TGTGCCAGCAGCTTAAGCGGGACTAGCACAGATACGCAGTATTTT. Protein product: CASSLSGTSTDTQYF. The variable domain in full, completed from reference TRBV7-9 and TRBJ2-3, reads DTGVSQNPRHKITKRGQNVTFRCDPISEHNRLYWYRQTLGQGPEFLTYFQNEAQLEKSRLLSDRFSAERPKGSFSTLEIQRTEQGDSAMYLCASSLSGTSTDTQYFGPGTRLTVL.